This T cell receptor (beta chain) was obtained from a study of beta chain features in type 1 diabetes. Blood was drawn once from each donor into heparinised tubes. The draws averaged about 120 mL. CD45RO/CCR7/CD25/CD127/CD95/CD27 staining was used to isolate CD4+ naive, central memory, regulatory and stem cell-like memory cells by sorting. As for this clone: The target antigen is unknown.

The entirety of the isolated RNA underwent reverse transcription, so expressed TCRB transcripts were sequenced. This table comes from immunoSEQ multiplex PCR, and its TCRdb copy is limited to in-frame clones, with some not included. The sample lists under 250,000 clones; approximately 11% were seen once. Whole-study findings and limits: PCR may have favored shorter templates equally in patients and controls.

The CDR3 is made up of 15 amino acids. V dropped 4 bases and J dropped 0 bases, with 11 bases sitting between them. Germline values: CDR1 SGHRS, CDR2 YFSETQ. The chain uses TRBV5-1 and TRBJ2-1; tentatively, D is TRBD1 (5 bases). Sequenced material: central memory CD4+ T cells from blood. The clonotype originates from a man aged 18 to 30 in good health. CDR3 sequence: CASSLVDSSYNEQFF. The CDR3 nucleotides read TGCGCCAGCAGCCTCGTCGACAGCTCCTACAATGAGCAGTTCTTC.